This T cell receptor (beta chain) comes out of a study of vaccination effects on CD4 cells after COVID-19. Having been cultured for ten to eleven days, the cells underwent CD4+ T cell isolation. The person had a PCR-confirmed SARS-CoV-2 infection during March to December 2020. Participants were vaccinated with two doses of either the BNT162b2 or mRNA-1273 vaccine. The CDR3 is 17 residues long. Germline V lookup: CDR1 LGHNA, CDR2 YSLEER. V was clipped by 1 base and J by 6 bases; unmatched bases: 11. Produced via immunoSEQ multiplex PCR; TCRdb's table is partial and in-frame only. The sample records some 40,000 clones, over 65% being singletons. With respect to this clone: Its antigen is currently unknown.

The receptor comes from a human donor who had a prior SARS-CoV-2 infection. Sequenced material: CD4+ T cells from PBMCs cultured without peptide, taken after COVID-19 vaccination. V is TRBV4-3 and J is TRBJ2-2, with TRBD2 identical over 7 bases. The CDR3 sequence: CASSQAGWAGESGELFF. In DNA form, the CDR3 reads TGCGCCAGCAGCCAAGCGGGATGGGCGGGAGAATCCGGGGAGCTGTTTTTT.